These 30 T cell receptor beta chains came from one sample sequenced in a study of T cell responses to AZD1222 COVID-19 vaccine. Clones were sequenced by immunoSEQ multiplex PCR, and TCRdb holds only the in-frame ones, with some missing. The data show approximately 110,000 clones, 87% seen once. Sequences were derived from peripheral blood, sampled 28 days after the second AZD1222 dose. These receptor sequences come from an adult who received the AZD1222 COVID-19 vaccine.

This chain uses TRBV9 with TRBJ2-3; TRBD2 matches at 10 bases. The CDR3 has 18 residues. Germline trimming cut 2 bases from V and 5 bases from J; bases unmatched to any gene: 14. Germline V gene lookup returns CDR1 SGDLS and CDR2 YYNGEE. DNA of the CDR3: TGTGCCAGCAGCGTGAGAAGCGGGAGGGCCTCGGTGATAGATACGCAGTATTTT. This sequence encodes CASSVRSGRASVIDTQYF.

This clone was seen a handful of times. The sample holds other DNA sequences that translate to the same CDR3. The CDR3 DNA reads as TGTGCCAGCAGCTCTTCTAACTATGGCTACACCTTC. It translates to CASSSSNYGYTF. The chain joins TRBV12-3 or TRBV12-4 to TRBJ1-2; the D is unclear. The V and J ends lost 6 bases and 0 bases respectively, with 5 bases between them. This CDR3 has 12 amino acids.

The CDR3 protein is CATRGGMSTDTQYF. CDR3 bases: TGTGCCACCAGGGGCGGGATGAGCACAGATACGCAGTATTTT. The J gene is TRBJ2-3, the V gene TRBV24-1; weak D call: TRBD2 (6 bases). Per the germline V gene, CDR1 is KGHDR and CDR2 is SFDVKD. Trimming cost V 7 bases and J 0 bases, with 10 bases left between them. The CDR3 is 14 residues long.

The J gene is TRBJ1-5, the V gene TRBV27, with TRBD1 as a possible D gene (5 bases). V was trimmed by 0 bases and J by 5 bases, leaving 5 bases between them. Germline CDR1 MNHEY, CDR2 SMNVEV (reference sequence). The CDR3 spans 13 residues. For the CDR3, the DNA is TGTGCCAGCAGTTTATCCAGGGATCAGCCCCAGCATTTT. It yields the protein CASSLSRDQPQHF.

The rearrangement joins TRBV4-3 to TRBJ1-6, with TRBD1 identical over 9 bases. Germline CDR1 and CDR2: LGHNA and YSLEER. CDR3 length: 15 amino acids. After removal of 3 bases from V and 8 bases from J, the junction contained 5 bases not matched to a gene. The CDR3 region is CASSQGDREDSPLHF. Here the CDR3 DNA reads TGCGCCAGCAGCCAGGGGGACAGGGAAGATTCACCCCTCCACTTT.

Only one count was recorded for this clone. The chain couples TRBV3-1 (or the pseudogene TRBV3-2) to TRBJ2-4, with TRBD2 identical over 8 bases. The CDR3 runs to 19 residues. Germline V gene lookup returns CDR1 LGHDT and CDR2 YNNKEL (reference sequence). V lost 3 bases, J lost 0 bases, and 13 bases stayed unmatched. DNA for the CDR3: TGTGCCAGCAGCCAGCCTGTCTCTAGCGGGCTGCTAGCCAAAAACATTCAGTACTTC. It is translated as CASSQPVSSGLLAKNIQYF.

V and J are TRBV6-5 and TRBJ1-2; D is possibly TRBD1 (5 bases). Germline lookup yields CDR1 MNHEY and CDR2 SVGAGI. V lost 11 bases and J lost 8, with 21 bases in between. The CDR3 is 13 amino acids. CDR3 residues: CAAISSRANGYTF. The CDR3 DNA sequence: TGTGCCGCCATATCAAGCAGGGCGAACGGCTACACCTTC.

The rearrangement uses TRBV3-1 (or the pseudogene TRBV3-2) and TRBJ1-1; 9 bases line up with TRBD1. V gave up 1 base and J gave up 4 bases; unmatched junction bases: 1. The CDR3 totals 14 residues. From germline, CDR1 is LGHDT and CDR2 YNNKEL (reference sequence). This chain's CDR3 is CASSQGQGGTEAFF. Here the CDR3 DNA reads TGTGCCAGCAGCCAAGGACAGGGGGGCACTGAAGCTTTCTTT.

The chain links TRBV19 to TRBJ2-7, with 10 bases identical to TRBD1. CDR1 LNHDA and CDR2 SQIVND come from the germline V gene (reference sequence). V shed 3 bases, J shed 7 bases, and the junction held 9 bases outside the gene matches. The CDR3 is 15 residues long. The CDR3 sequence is CASSITIGQGGEQYF. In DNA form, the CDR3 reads TGTGCCAGTAGTATCACCATCGGACAGGGGGGAGAGCAGTACTTC.

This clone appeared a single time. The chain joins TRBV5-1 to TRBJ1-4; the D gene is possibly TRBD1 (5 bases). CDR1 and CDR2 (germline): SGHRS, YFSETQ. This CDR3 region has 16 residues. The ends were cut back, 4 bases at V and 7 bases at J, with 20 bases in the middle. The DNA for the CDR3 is TGCGCCAGCAGCCGGGCGCCAGGGAAGGATGGTGAAAAACTGTTTTTT. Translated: CASSRAPGKDGEKLFF. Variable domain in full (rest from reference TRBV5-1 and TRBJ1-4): KAGVTQTPRYLIKTRGQQVTLSCSPISGHRSVSWYQQTPGQGLQFLFEYFSETQRNKGNFPGRFSGRQFSNSRSEMNVSTLELGDSALYLCASSRAPGKDGEKLFFGSGTQLSVL.

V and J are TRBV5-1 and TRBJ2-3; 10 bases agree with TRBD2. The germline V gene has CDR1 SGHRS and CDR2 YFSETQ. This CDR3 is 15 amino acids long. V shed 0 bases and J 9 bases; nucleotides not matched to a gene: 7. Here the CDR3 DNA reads TGCGCCAGCAGCTTGGTGGCTAGCGGGAGAGAGACGCAGTATTTT. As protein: CASSLVASGRETQYF.

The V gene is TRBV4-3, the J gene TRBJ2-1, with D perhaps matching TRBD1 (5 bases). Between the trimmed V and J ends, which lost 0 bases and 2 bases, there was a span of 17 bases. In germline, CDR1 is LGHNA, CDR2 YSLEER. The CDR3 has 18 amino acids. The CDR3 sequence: CASSQDLRDLPTYNEQFF. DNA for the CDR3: TGCGCCAGCAGCCAAGATCTCAGGGATCTCCCTACCTACAATGAGCAGTTCTTC.

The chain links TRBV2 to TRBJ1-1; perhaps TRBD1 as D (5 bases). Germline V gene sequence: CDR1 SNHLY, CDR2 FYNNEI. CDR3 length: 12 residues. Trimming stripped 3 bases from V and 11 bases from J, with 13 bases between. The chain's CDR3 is CASSEAGSDAFF. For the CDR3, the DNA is TGTGCCAGCAGTGAGGCAGGGTCGGATGCTTTCTTT. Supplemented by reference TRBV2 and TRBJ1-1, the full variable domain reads EPEVTQTPSHQVTQMGQEVILRCVPISNHLYFYWYRQILGQKVEFLVSFYNNEISEKSEIFDDQFSVERPDGSNFTLKIRSTKLEDSAMYFCASSEAGSDAFFGQGTRLTVV.

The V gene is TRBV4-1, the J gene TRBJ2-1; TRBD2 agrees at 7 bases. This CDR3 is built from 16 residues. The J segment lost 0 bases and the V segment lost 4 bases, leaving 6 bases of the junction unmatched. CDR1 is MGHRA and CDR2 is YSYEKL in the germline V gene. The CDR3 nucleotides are TGCGCCAGCAGCCGCGGGACTACCCACTCCTACAATGAGCAGTTCTTC. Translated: CASSRGTTHSYNEQFF.

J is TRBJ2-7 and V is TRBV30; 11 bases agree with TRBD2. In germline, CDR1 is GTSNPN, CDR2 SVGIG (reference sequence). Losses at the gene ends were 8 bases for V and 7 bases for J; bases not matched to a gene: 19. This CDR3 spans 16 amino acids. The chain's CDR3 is CAASITSGSLSREQYF. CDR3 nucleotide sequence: TGTGCCGCATCGATTACTAGCGGGAGCTTATCACGGGAGCAGTACTTC.

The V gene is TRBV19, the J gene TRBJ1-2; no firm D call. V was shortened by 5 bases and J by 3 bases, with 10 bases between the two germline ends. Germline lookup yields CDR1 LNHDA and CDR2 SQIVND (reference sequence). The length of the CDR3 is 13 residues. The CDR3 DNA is TGTGCCAGTAGTCTTGCAACTCACTATGGCTACACCTTC. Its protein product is CASSLATHYGYTF.

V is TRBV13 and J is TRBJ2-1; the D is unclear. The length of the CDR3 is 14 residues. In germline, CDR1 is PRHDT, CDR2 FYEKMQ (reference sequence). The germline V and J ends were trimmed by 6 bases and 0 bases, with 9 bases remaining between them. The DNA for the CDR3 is TGTGCCAGCAGTCGAAAAAGCTCCTACAATGAGCAGTTCTTC. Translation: CASSRKSSYNEQFF. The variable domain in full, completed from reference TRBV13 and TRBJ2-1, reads AAGVIQSPRHLIKEKRETATLKCYPIPRHDTVYWYQQGPGQDPQFLISFYEKMQSDKGSIPDRFSAQQFSDYHSELNMSSLELGDSALYFCASSRKSSYNEQFFGPGTRLTVL.

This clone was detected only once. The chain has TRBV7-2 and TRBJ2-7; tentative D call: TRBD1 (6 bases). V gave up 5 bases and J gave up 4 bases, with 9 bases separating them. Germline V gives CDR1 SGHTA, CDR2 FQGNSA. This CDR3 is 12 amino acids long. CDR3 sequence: CASSPGQYEQYF. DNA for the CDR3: TGTGCCAGCAGCCCTGGACAGTACGAGCAGTACTTC.

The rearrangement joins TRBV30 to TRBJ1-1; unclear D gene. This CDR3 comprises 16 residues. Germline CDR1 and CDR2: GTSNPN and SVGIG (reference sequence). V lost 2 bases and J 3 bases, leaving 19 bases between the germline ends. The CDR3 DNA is TGTGCCTGGAGTCGGGCCCGACCGCAACGGCACACTGAAGCTTTCTTT. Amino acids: CAWSRARPQRHTEAFF.

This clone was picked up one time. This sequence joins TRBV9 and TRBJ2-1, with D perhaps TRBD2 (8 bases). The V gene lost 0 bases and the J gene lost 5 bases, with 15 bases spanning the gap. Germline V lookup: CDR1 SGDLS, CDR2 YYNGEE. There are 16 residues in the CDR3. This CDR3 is CASSVGISGTDNEQFF. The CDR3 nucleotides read TGTGCCAGCAGCGTAGGAATTAGCGGGACAGACAATGAGCAGTTCTTC.

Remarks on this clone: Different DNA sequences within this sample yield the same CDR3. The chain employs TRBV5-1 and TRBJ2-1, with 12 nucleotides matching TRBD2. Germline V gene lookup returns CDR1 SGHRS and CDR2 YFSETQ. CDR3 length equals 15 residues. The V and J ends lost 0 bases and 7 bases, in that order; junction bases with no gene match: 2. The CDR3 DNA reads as TGCGCCAGCAGCTTGGGACTAGCGGGAGCAAATGAGCAGTTCTTC. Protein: CASSLGLAGANEQFF.

This CDR3 is CASSTTSGPNEQFF. The CDR3 nucleotides read TGTGCCAGCAGCACCACTAGCGGCCCTAATGAGCAGTTCTTC. This chain uses TRBV6-5 with TRBJ2-1; TRBD2 aligns across 8 bases. CDR1 and CDR2 (germline): MNHEY, SVGAGI. J gave up 7 bases and V 6 bases, and 8 bases lay outside the gene matches. CDR3 length: 14 amino acids.

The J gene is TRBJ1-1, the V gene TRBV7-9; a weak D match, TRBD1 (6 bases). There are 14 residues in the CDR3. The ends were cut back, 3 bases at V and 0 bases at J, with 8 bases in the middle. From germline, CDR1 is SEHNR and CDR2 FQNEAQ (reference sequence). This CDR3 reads CASSLGHLNTEAFF. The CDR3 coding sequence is TGTGCCAGCAGCTTGGGACACCTGAACACTGAAGCTTTCTTT.

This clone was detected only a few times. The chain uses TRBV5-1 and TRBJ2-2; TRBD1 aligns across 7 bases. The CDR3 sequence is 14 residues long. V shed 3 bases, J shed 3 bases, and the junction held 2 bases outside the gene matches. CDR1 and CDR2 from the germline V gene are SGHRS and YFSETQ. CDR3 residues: CASSSGQYTGELFF. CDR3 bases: TGCGCCAGCAGCTCGGGACAGTACACCGGGGAGCTGTTTTTT.

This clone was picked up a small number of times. The CDR3 loop reads CASSPSGRAGEQFF. CDR3 DNA sequence: TGTGCCAGCAGCCCTAGCGGGAGGGCCGGTGAGCAGTTCTTC. The rearrangement links TRBV5-6 to TRBJ2-1; 12 nucleotides line up with TRBD2. The CDR3 is 14 residues long. After removal of 4 bases from V and 9 bases from J, the junction contained 5 bases not matched to a gene. The germline gives CDR1 SGHDT, CDR2 YYEEEE.

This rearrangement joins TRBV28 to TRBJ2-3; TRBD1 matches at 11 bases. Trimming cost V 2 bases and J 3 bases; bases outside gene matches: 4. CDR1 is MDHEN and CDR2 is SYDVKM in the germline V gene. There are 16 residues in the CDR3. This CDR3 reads CASSLGQGASTDTQYF. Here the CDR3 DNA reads TGTGCCAGCAGTTTAGGACAGGGGGCATCGACAGATACGCAGTATTTT.

The CDR3 loop reads CASSFGGTSYGYTF. Here the CDR3 DNA reads TGTGCCAGCAGTTTCGGTGGGACGAGCTATGGCTACACCTTC. This chain connects TRBV6-5 to TRBJ1-2, with a tentative D call TRBD1 (5 bases). This CDR3 has 14 amino acids. CDR1 and CDR2 from the germline V gene are MNHEY and SVGAGI. V lost 4 bases, J lost 4 bases, and 13 bases lay in between.

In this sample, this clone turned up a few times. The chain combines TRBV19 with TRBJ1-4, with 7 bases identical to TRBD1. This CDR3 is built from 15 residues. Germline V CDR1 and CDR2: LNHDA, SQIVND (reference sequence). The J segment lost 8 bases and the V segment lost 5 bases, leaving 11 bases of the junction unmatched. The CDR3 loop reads CASSDRTGLVEKLFF. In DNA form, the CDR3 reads TGTGCCAGTAGTGACCGGACAGGTCTTGTCGAAAAACTGTTTTTT.

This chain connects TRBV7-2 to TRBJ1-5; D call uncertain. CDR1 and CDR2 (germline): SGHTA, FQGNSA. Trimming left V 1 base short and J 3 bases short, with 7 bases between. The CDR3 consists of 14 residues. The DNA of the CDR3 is TGTGCCAGCAGCTTAGACCATACCAATCAGCCCCAGCATTTT. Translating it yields CASSLDHTNQPQHF.

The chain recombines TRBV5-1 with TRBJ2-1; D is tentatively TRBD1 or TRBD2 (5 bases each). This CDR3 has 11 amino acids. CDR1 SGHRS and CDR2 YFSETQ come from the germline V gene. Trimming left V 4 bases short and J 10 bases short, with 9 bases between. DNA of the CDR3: TGCGCCAGCAGCGCCGGGGCCGAGCAGTTCTTC. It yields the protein CASSAGAEQFF.